The rows below give T cell receptor beta chains drawn from one sample of a study of blood T cell repertoires in COVID-19. The repertoire was sequenced with immunoSEQ multiplex PCR; TCRdb's copy has only in-frame clones and lacks some. This sample has approximately 90,000 clones, with about 82% found just once. The sample consisted of peripheral blood. Receptor source: a man aged 45 to 65 with acute or convalescent COVID-19. Each CDR3 is given with its conserved first and last residue. Expanded clones are given a class, and other clones once, few, many or no size at all.

>TRBV30|.|TRBJ2-6
CAWSAGTNVLTF
>TRBV18|.|TRBJ2-1
CASSPMFSYNEQFF
>TRBV6-5|.|TRBJ1-1
CASSYSRDSTEAFF
>TRBV7-9|.|TRBJ2-6
CASSPPGQGVPGANVLTF
>TRBV3-1/TRBV3-2|.|TRBJ2-3
CASSQLSVPDTQYF
>TRBV5-1|.|TRBJ1-2
CASSRDRVDGYTF
>TRBV6-4|.|TRBJ1-2
CASSGDAGGDGYTF
>TRBV7-2|.|TRBJ2-7
CASSHYWDRSYEQYF
>TRBV6-6|.|TRBJ2-2
CASTTRQGGTGELFF
>TRBV6-2/TRBV6-3|.|TRBJ2-3
CASSQDRNTQYF
>TRBV18|.|TRBJ1-2
CASSPSLGRGGADGYTF
>TRBV18|.|TRBJ2-3
CASSPTGTGGRDTQYF
>TRBV30|.|TRBJ1-6
CAWTGVFNSPLHF
>TRBV5-1|.|TRBJ2-3
CASSPEGAPPTSGGAQATDTQYF
>TRBV6-5|.|TRBJ1-3
CASSSVNTIYF
>TRBV10-3|.|TRBJ2-5
CAIQRGGEQQETQYF
>TRBV18|.|TRBJ2-7
CASSPGTNEQYF
>TRBV4-1|once|TRBJ1-1
CASSQANTEAFF
>TRBV27|.|TRBJ1-5
CASSPLTGSSNQPQHF
>TRBV6-6|many|TRBJ1-5
CASSYATGSQPQHF
>TRBV2|.|TRBJ2-5
CASRDWGRETQYF
>TRBV5-1|.|TRBJ2-7
CASSWSSGTLEQYF
>TRBV6-5|once|TRBJ2-7
CASRHGDTGPYEQYF
>TRBV30|.|TRBJ2-1
CAWSSLPYNEQFF
>TRBV5-1|.|TRBJ1-1
CASQGLGNTEAFF
>TRBV5-1|.|TRBJ2-3
CASRPPPERGESTDTQYF
>TRBV2|.|TRBJ2-7
CATKATTGAGEQYF
>TRBV19|.|TRBJ1-3
CASSISYSGNTIYF
>TRBV11-2|.|TRBJ2-5
CASSVGDLQETQYF
>TRBV5-4|.|TRBJ1-1
CASSASQDRDEAFF
>TRBV7-2|.|TRBJ2-1
CASRRGQGVKGYNEQFF
>TRBV5-1|.|TRBJ2-7
CASSLVQGSYEQYF
>TRBV6-4|.|TRBJ2-2
CASSETGYTGELFF
>TRBV7-2|.|TRBJ2-2
CASSLALAGGGTGELFF
>TRBV7-3|.|TRBJ2-1
CASSRMDRGGEQFF
>TRBV27|.|TRBJ1-2
CASSSYTGGADGYTF
>TRBV2|once|TRBJ1-2
CASPKDGTGMGGYTF
>TRBV10-3|.|TRBJ1-2
CAIRSPPGQSIHYENYGYTF
>TRBV5-1|.|TRBJ1-2
CASSNSQGSYGYTF
>TRBV28|.|TRBJ2-2
CASSFGGLAGGGATGELFF
>TRBV6-5|once|TRBJ1-5
CATKGASSNQPQHF
>TRBV27|.|TRBJ1-2
CASRETGDYGYTF
>TRBV12-3/TRBV12-4|.|TRBJ2-2
CASSPGQTGELFF
>TRBV7-9|.|TRBJ2-1
CASSSLGTGKSYNEQFF
>TRBV7-7|.|TRBJ2-3
CASSLGLNTDTQYF
>TRBV28|.|TRBJ2-1
CASSLQLAGGLSEQFF
>TRBV18|once|TRBJ1-1
CASSPTGPEAFF
>TRBV27|.|TRBJ2-2
CASSPQDRVGGELFF
>TRBV5-1|.|TRBJ1-3
CASSLGQGKSSGNTIYF
>TRBV29-1|.|TRBJ1-1
CSVGTGGITEAFF
>TRBV24-1|.|TRBJ2-3
CATSDSTGQGGTDTQYF
>TRBV10-3|.|TRBJ2-3
CAITNARGTDTQYF
>TRBV4-3|.|TRBJ2-2
CASSQDARIGLALAGELFF
>TRBV6-6|.|TRBJ2-5
CASSQRYRAFEGKQETQYF
>TRBV28|.|TRBJ2-2
CASSRGSGGATGELFF
>TRBV5-1|.|TRBJ2-1
CASSLDPSGGEGNEQFF
>TRBV6-5|.|TRBJ2-5
CASSYVAGVETQYF
>TRBV5-1|.|TRBJ1-1
CASGLLGQGNTEAFF
>TRBV28|.|TRBJ1-2
CASSARTGRGYTF
>TRBV19|.|TRBJ1-2
CASMSQGFYGYTF